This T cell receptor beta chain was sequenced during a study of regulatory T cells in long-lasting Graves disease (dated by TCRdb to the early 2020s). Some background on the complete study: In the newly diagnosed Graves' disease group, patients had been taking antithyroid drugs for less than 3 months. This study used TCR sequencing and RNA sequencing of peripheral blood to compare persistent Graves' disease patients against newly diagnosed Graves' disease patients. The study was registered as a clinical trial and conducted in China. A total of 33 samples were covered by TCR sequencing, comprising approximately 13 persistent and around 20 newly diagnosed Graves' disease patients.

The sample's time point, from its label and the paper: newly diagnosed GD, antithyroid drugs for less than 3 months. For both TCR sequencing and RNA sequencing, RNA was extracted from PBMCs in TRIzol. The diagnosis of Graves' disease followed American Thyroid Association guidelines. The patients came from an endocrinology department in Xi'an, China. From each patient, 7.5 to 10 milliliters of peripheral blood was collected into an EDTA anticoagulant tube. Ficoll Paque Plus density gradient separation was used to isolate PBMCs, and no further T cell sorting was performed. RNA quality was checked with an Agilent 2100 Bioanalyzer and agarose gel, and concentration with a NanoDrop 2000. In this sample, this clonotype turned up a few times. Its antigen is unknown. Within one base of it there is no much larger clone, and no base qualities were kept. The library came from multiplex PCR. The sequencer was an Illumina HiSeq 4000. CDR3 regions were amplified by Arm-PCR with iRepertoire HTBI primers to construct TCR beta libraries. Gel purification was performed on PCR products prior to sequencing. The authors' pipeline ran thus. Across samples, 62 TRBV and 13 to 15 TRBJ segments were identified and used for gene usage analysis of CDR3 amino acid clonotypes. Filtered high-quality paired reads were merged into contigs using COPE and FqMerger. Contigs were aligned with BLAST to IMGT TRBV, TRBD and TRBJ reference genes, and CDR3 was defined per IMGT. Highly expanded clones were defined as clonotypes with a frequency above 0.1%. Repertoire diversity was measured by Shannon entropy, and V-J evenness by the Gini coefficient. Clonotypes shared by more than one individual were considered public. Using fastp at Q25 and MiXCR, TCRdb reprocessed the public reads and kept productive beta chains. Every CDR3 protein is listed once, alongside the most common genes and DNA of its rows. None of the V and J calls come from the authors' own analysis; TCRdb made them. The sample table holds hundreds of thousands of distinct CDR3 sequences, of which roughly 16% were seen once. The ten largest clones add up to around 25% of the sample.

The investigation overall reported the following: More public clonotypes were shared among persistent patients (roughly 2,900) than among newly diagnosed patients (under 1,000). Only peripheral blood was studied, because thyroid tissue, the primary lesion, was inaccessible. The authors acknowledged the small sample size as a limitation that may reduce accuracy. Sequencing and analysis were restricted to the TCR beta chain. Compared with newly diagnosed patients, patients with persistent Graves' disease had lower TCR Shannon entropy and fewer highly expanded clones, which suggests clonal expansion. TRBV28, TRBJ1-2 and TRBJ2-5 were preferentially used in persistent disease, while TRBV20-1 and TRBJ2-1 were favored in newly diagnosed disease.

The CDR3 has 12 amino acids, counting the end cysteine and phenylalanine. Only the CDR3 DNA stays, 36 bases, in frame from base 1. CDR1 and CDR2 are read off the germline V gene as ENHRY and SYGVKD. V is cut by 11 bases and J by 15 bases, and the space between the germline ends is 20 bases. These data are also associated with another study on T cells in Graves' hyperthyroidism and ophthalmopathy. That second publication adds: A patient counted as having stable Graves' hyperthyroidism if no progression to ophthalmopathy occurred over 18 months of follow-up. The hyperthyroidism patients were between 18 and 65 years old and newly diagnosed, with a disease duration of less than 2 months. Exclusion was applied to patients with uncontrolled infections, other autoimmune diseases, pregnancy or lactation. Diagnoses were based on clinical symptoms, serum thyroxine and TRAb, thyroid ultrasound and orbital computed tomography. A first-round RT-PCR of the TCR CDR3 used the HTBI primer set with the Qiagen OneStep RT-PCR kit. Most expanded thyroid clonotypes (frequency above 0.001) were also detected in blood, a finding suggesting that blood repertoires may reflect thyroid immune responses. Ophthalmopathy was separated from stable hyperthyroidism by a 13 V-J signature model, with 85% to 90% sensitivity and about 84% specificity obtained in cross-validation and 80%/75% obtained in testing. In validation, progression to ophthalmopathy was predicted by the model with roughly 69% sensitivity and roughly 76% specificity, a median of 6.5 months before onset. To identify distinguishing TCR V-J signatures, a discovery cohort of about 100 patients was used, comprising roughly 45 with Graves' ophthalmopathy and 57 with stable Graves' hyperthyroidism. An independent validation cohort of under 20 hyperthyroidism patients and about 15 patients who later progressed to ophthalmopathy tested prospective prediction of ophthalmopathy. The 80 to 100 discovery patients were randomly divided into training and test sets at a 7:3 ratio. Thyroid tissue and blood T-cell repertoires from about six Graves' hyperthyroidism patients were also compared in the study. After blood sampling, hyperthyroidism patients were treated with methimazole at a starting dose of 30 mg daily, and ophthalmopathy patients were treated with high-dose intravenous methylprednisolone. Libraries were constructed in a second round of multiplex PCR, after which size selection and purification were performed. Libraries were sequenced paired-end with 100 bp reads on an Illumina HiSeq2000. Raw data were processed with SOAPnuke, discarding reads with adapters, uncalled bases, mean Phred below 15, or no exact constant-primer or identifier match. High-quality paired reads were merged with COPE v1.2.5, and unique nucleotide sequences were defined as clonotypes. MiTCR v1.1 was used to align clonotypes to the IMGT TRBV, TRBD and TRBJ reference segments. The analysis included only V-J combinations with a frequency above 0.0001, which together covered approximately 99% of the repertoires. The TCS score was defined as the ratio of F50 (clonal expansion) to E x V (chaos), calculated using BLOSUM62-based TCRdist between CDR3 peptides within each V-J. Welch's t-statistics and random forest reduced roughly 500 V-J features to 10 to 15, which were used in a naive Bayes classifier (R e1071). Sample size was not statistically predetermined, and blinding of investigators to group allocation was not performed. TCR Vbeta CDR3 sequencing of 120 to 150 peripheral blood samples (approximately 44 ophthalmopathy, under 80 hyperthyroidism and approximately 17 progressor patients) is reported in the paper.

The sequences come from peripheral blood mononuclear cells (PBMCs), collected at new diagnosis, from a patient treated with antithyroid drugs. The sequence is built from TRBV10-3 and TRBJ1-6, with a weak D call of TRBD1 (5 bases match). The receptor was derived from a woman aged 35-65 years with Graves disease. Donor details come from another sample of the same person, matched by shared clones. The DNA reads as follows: TGTGCCGTGGGAACAGGCGCGGGCGTCCTCCACTTT. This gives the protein CAVGTGAGVLHF.